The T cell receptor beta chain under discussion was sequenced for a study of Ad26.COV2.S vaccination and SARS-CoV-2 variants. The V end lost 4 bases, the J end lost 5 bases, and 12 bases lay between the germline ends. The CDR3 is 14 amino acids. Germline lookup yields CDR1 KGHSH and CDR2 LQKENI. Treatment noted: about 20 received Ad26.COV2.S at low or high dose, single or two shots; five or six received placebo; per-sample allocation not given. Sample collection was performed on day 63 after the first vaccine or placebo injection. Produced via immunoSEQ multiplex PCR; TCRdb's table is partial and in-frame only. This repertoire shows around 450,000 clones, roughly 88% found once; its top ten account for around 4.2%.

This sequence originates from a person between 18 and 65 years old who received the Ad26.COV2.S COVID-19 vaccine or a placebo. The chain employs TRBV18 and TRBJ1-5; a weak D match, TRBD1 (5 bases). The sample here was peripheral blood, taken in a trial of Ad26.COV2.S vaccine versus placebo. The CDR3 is CASSRRQSDQPQHF. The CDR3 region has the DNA TGTGCCAGCTCACGTCGACAGTCGGATCAGCCCCAGCATTTT.